The text below deals with one TCR beta chain. Its target is unknown. 13 Jbeta primers and 60 Vbeta primers were used for the PCR. Produced via immunoSEQ multiplex PCR; TCRdb's table is partial and in-frame only. In the table there are over 150,000 clones, roughly 70% of which are singletons. The data were taken from a study of cytomegalovirus exposure and HLA in healthy donors. Study-wide points: In a later analysis, donors in an Asian-associated ancestry cluster reportedly had fewer N-insertions in productive TCRs than the cohort mean.

This CDR3 is 17 amino acids long. The V and J ends lost 0 bases and 8 bases respectively, with 21 bases between them. Germline CDR1 SGHTS, CDR2 YDEGEE. The TCR sequence derives from a woman aged 40-49 years in good health and CMV-seropositive. Sequences were obtained from PBMCs. V and J are TRBV5-8 and TRBJ2-1; D gene ambiguous. CDR3 residues: CASSLVKFARLEDEQFF. In nucleotides, the CDR3 is TGTGCCAGCAGCTTGGTTAAGTTCGCTCGGCTCGAGGATGAGCAGTTCTTC.